This T cell receptor (beta chain) was sequenced during a study of identical twins. This clonotype was seen a handful of times. Its antigen is unknown. Germline V gene data show CDR1 as SQVTM and CDR2 as ANQGSEA. This CDR3 spans 17 amino acids. The ends lost 1 base at V and 0 bases at J; junction bases unmatched: 10. TCRdb itself ran the 5' RACE reads through MiXCR, one entry per CDR3 protein. This sample has some 300,000 distinct CDR3 sequences, with more than 9% found just once. Study outcomes and limitations: Out-of-frame TCR alpha sharing observed in monozygotic twins exceeded model estimates.

These sequences were also reported in another study, on yellow fever vaccine responses in identical twins.

The receptor was isolated from a woman aged 18-30 years in good health. The sequencing input was CD8+ T cells sorted from blood. The rearrangement joins TRBV29-1 to TRBJ2-7, with 9 bases aligning to TRBD1. CDR3 sequence reads: CSVEGATGQGLSYEQYF. Written as DNA, the CDR3 is TGCAGCGTTGAAGGCGCCACGGGACAGGGACTCTCCTACGAGCAGTACTTC.